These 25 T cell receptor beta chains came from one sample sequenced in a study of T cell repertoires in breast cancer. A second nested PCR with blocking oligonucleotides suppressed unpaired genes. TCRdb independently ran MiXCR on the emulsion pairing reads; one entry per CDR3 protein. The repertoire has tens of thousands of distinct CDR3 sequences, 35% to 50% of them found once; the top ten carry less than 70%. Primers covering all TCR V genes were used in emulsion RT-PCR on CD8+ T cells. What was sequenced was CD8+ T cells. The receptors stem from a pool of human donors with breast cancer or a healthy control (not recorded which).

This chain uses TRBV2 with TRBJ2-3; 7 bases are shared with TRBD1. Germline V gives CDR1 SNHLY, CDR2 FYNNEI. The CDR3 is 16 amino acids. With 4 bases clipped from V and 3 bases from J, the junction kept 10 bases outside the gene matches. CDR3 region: CASSGSTTGRTDTQYF. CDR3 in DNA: TGTGCCAGCAGTGGATCAACGACAGGGAGAACAGATACGCAGTATTTT.

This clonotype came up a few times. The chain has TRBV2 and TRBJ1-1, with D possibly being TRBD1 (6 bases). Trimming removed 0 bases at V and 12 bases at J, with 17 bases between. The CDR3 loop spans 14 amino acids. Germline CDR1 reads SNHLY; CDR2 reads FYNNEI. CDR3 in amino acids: CASSEAGGAGATFF. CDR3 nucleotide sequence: TGTGCCAGCAGTGAAGCGGGCGGGGCAGGGGCTACTTTCTTT.

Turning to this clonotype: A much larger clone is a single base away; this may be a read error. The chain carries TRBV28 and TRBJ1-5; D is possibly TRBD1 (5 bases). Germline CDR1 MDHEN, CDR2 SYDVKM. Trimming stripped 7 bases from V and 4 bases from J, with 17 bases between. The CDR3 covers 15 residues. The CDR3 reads CASTLRGGANQPQHF. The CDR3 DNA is TGTGCCAGCACTCTTCGAGGAGGGGCGAATCAGCCCCAGCATTTT.

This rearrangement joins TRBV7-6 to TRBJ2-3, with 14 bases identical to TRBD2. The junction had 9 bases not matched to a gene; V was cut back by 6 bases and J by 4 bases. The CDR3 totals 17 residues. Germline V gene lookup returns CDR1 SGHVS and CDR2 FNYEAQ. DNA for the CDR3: TGTGCCAGCAGTCACGGACTAGCGGGGGGCCCGGCAGATACGCAGTATTTT. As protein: CASSHGLAGGPADTQYF.

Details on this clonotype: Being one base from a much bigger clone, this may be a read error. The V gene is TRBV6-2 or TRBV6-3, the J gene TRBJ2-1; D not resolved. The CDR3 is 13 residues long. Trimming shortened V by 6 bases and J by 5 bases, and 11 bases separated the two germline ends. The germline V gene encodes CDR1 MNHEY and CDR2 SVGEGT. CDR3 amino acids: CASRRTPNNEQFF. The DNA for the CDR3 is TGTGCCAGCAGACGAACTCCGAACAATGAGCAGTTCTTC.

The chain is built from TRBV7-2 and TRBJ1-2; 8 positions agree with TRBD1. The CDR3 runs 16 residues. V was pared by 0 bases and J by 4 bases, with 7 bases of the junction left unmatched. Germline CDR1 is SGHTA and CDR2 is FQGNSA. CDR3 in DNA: TGTGCCAGCAGCTTAGCGTCCGGGACAGGCCTCTATGGCTACACCTTC. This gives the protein CASSLASGTGLYGYTF. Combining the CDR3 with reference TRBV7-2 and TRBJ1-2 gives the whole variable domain GAGVSQSPSNKVTEKGKDVELRCDPISGHTALYWYRQSLGQGLEFLIYFQGNSAPDKSGLPSDRFSAERTGGSVSTLTIQRTQQEDSAVYLCASSLASGTGLYGYTFGSGTRLTVV.

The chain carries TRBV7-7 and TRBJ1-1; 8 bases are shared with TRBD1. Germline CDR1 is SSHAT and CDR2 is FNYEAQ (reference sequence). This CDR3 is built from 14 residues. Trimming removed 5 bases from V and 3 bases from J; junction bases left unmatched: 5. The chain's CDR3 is CASSAGTGDTEAFF. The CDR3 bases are TGTGCCAGCAGCGCCGGGACAGGAGACACTGAAGCTTTCTTT. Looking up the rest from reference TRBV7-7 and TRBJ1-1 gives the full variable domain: GAGVSQSPRYKVTKRGQDVTLRCDPISSHATLYWYQQALGQGPEFLTYFNYEAQPDKSGLPSDRFSAERPEGSISTLTIQRTEQRDSAMYRCASSAGTGDTEAFFGQGTRLTVV.

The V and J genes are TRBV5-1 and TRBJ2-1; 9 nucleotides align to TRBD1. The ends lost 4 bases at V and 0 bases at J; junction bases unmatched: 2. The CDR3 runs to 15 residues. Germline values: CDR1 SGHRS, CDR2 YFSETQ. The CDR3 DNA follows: TGCGCCAGCAGCAAGGGACAGGGCTCCTACAATGAGCAGTTCTTC. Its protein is CASSKGQGSYNEQFF. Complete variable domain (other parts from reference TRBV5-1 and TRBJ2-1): KAGVTQTPRYLIKTRGQQVTLSCSPISGHRSVSWYQQTPGQGLQFLFEYFSETQRNKGNFPGRFSGRQFSNSRSEMNVSTLELGDSALYLCASSKGQGSYNEQFFGPGTRLTVL.

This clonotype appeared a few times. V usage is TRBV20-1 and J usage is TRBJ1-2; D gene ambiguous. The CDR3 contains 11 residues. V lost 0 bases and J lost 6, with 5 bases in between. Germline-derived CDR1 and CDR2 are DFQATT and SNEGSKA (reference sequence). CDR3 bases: TGCAGTGCTAGAGAGCAGCATGGCTACACCTTC. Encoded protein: CSAREQHGYTF.

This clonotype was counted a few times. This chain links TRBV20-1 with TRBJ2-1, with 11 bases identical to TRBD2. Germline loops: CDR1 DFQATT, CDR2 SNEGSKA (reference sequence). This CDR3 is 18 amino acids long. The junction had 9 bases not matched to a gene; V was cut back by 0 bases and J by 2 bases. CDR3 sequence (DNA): TGCAGTGCTAGAGATTGGAGTAGCGGGAGGGCGGCCTACAATGAGCAGTTCTTC. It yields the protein CSARDWSSGRAAYNEQFF.

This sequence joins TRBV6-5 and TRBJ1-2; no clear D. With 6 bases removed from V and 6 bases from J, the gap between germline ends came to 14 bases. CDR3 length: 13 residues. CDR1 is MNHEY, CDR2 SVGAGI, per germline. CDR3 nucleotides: TGTGCCAGCAGAGACGTGGGTTTGGATGGCTACACCTTC. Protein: CASRDVGLDGYTF.

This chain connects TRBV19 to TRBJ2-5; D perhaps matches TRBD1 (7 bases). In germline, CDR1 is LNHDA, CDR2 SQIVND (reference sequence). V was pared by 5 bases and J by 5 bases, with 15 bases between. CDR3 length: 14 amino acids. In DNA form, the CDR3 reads TGTGCCAGTAGTGACAGGGCAGGGAGGGAGACCCAGTACTTC. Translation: CASSDRAGRETQYF. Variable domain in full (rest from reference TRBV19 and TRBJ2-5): DGGITQSPKYLFRKEGQNVTLSCEQNLNHDAMYWYRQDPGQGLRLIYYSQIVNDFQKGDIAEGYSVSREKKESFPLTVTSAQKNPTAFYLCASSDRAGRETQYFGPGTRLLVL.

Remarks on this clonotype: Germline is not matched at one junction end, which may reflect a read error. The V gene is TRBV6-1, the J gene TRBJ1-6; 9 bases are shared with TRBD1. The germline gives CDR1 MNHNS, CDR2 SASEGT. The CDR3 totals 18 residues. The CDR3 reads CTSSEAKIGTGFYSPLHF. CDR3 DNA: TGTACCAGCAGTGAAGCGAAAATCGGGACAGGGTTTTATTCACCCCTCCACTTT.

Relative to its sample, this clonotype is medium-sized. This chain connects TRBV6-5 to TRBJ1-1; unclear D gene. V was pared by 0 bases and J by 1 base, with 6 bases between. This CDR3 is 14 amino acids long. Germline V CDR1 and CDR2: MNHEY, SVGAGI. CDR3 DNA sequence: TGTGCCAGCAGTTACTCACCGAGGAACACTGAAGCTTTCTTT. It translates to CASSYSPRNTEAFF.

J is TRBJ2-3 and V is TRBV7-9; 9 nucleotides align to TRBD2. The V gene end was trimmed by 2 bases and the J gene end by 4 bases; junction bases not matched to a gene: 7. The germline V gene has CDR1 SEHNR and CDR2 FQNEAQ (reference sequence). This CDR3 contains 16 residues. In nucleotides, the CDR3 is TGTGCCAGCAGCTTATTGGGACTAGCCAGCGCAGATACGCAGTATTTT. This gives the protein CASSLLGLASADTQYF.

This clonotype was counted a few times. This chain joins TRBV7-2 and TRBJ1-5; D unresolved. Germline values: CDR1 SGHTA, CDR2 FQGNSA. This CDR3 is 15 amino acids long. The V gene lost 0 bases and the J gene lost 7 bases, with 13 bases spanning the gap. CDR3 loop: CASSLAPGLGQPQHF. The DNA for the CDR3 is TGTGCCAGCAGCTTAGCGCCGGGGTTGGGACAGCCCCAGCATTTT. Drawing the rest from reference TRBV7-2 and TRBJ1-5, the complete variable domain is GAGVSQSPSNKVTEKGKDVELRCDPISGHTALYWYRQSLGQGLEFLIYFQGNSAPDKSGLPSDRFSAERTGGSVSTLTIQRTQQEDSAVYLCASSLAPGLGQPQHFGDGTRLSIL.

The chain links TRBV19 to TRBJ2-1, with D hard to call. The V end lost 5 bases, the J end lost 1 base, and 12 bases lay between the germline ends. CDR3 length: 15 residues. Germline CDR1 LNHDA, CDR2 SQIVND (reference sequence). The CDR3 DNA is TGTGCCAGTAGTCTTAAGCAGAGGTCCTACAATGAGCAGTTCTTC. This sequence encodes CASSLKQRSYNEQFF.

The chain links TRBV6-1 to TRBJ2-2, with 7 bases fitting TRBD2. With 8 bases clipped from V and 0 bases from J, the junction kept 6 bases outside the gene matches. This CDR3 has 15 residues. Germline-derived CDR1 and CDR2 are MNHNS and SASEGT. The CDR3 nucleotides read TGTGCCAGCTTAGCCGGGACTACGAACACCGGGGAGCTGTTTTTT. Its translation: CASLAGTTNTGELFF.

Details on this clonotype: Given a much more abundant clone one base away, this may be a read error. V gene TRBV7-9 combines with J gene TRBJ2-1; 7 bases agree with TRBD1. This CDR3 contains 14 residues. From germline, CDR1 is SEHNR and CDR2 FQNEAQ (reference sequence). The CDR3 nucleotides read TGTGCCAGCAGCTTAGTTTCGACAGGGAATGGGCAGTTCTTC. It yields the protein CASSLVSTGNGQFF.

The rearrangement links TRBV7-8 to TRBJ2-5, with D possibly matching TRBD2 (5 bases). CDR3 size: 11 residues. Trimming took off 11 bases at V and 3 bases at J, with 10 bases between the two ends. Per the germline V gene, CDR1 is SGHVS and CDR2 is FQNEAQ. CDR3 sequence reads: CASRREETQYF. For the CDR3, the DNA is TGTGCCTCGCGGCGGGAAGAGACCCAGTACTTC.

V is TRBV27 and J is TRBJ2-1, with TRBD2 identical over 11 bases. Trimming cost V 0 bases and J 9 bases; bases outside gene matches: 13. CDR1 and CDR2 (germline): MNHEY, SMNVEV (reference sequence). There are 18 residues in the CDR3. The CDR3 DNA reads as TGTGCCAGCAGTTTATCATTTTTTAGCGGGGGGGCCTCACTTGAGCAGTTCTTC. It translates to CASSLSFFSGGASLEQFF.

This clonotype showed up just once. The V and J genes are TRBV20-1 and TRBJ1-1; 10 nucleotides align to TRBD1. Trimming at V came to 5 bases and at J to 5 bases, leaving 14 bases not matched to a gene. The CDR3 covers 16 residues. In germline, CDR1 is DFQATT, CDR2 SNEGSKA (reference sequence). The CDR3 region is CSAPGQGLFGGTEAFF. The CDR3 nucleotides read TGCAGTGCTCCGGGACAGGGGCTTTTCGGAGGAACTGAAGCTTTCTTT.

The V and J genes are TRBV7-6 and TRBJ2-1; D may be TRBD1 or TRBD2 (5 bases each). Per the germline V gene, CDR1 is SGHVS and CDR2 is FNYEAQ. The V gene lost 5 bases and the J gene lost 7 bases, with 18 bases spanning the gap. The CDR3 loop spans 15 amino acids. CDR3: CASSLPGRGFNEQFF. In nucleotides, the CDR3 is TGTGCCAGCAGCCTCCCGGGGCGCGGGTTTAATGAGCAGTTCTTC.

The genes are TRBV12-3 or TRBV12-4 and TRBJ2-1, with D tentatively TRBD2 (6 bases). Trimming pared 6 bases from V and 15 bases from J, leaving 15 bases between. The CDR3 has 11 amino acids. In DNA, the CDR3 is TGTGCCAGCAGCCCCGGGACTGTCATGTTCTTC. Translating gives CASSPGTVMFF.

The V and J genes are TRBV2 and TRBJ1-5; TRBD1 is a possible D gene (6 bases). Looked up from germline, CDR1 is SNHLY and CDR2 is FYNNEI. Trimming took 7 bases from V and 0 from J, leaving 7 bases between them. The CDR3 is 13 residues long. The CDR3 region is CASKGDSNQPQHF. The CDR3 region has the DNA TGTGCCAGCAAGGGGGATAGCAATCAGCCCCAGCATTTT.